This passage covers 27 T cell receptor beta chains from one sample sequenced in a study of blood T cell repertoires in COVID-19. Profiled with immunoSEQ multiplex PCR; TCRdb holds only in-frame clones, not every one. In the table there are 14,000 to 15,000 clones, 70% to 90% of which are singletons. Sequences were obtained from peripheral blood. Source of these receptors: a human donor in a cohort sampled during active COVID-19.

CDR3 sequence (DNA): TGTGCCAGCAGTCAAGGAGGGAGGAACACTGAAGCTTTCTTT. Amino acids: CASSQGGRNTEAFF. The rearrangement links TRBV25-1 to TRBJ1-1, with D unresolved. CDR3 length: 14 residues. The V end was cut by 5 bases, the J end by 1 base, with 11 bases between. CDR1 and CDR2 (germline): MGHDK, SYGVNS. Full variable domain (outside the CDR3, taken from reference TRBV25-1 and TRBJ1-1): EADIYQTPRYLVIGTGKKITLECSQTMGHDKMYWYQQDPGMELHLIHYSYGVNSTEKGDLSSESTVSRIRTEHFPLTLESARPSHTSQYLCASSQGGRNTEAFFGQGTRLTVV.

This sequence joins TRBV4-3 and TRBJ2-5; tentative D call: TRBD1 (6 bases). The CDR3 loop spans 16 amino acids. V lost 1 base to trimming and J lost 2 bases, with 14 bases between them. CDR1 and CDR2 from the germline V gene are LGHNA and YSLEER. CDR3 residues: CASSQVSGRGQETQYF. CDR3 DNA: TGCGCCAGCAGCCAAGTATCGGGCAGGGGACAAGAGACCCAGTACTTC.

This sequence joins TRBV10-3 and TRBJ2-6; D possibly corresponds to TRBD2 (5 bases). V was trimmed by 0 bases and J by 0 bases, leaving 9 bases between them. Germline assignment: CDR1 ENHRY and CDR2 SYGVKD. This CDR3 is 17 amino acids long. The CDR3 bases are TGTGCCATCAGTGAGTCGAGGGCGTCCTCTGGGGCCAACGTCCTGACTTTC. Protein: CAISESRASSGANVLTF.

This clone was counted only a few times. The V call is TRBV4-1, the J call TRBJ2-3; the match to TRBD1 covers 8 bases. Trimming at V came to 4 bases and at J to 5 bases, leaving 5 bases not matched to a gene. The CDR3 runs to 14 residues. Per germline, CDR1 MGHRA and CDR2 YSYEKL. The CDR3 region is CASSLRDRGDTQYF. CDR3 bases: TGCGCCAGCAGCCTAAGAGACAGGGGAGATACGCAGTATTTT.

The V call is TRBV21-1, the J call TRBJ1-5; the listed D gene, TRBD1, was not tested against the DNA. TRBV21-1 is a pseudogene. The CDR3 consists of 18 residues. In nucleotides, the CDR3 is TGTGCCAGCAGCGAGAAAACAAAGGCAGGGGGAATCTTTCAGCCCCAGCATTTT. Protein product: CASSEKTKAGGIFQPQHF.

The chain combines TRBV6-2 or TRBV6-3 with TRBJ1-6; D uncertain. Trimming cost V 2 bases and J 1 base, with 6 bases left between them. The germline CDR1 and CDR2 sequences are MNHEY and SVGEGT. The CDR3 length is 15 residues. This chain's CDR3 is CASSYGGSYNSPLHF. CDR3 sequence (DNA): TGTGCCAGCAGTTACGGAGGTTCCTATAATTCACCCCTCCACTTT.

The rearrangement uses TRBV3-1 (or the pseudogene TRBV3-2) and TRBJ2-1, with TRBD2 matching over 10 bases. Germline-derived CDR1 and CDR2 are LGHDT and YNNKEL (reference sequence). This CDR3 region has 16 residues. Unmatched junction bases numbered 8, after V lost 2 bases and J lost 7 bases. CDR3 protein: CASSQYSGGQGNEQFF. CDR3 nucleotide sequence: TGTGCCAGCAGCCAATATAGCGGGGGGCAGGGGAATGAGCAGTTCTTC.

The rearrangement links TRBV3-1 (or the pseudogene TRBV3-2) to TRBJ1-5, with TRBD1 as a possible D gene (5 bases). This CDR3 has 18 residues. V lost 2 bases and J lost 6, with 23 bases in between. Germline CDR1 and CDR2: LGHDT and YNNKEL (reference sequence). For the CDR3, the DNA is TGTGCCAGCAGCCAATTGTTAGGGGTAACCCCGCTAGGTCAGCCCCAGCATTTT. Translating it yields CASSQLLGVTPLGQPQHF.

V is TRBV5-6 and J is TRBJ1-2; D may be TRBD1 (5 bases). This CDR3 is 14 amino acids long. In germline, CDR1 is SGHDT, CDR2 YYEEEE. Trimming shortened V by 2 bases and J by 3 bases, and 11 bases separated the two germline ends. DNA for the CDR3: TGTGCCAGCAGCTTTCCTACAGGCTACTATGGCTACACCTTC. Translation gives CASSFPTGYYGYTF.

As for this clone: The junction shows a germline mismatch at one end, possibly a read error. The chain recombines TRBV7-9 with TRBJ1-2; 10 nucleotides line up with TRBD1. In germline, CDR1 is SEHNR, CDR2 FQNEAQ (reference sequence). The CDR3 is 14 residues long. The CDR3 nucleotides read TGTGCCAGCAGTACCGGGACAGGGGCATATGACTACACCTTC. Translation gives CASSTGTGAYDYTF.

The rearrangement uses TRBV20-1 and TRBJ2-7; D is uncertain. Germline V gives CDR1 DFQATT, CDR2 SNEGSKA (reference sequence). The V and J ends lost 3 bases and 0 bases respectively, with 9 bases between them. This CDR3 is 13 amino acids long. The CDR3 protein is CSASGGTSYEQYF. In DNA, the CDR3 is TGCAGTGCTAGTGGCGGCACCTCCTACGAGCAGTACTTC.

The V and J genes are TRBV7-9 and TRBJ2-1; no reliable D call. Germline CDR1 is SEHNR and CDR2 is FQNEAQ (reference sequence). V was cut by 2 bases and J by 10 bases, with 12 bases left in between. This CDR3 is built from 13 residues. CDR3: CASSLRPNGEQFF. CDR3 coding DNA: TGTGCCAGCAGCTTACGGCCGAACGGGGAGCAGTTCTTC. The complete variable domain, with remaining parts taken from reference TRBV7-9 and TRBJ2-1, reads DTGVSQNPRHKITKRGQNVTFRCDPISEHNRLYWYRQTLGQGPEFLTYFQNEAQLEKSRLLSDRFSAERPKGSFSTLEIQRTEQGDSAMYLCASSLRPNGEQFFGPGTRLTVL.

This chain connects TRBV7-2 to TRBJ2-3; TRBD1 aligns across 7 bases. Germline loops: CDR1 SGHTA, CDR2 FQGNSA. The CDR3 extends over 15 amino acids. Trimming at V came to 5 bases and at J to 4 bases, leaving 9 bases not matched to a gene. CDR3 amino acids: CASSLNRGDADTQYF. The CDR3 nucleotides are TGTGCCAGCAGCCTTAACAGGGGTGATGCAGATACGCAGTATTTT.

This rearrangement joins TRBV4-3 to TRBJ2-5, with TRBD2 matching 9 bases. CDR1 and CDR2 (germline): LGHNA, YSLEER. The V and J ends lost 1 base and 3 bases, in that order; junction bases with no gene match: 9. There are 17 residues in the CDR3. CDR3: CASSQGVLAGSEETQYF. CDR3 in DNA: TGCGCCAGCAGCCAAGGGGTGCTAGCGGGGAGCGAAGAGACCCAGTACTTC.

The CDR3 protein is CASSSGQNTGELFF. In nucleotides, the CDR3 is TGCGCCAGCAGCTCCGGACAGAACACCGGGGAGCTGTTTTTT. The J gene is TRBJ2-2, the V gene TRBV5-1; D is perhaps TRBD1 (5 bases). Trimming took off 3 bases at V and 1 base at J, with 7 bases between the two ends. The CDR3 spans 14 residues. The germline CDR1 and CDR2 sequences are SGHRS and YFSETQ.

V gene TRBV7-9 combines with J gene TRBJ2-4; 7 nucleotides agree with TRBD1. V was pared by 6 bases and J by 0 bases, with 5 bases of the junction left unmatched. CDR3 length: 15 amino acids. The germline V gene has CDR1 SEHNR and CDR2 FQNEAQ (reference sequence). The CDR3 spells CASRHTGEAKNIQYF. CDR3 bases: TGTGCCAGCAGACACACAGGGGAAGCCAAAAACATTCAGTACTTC.

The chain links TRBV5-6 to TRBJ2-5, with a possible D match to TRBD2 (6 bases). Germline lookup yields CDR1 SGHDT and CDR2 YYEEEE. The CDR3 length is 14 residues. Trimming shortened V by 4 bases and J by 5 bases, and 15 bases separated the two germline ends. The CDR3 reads CASSPVGRGETQYF. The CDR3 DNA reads TGTGCCAGCAGCCCAGTCGGACGGGGGGAGACCCAGTACTTC.

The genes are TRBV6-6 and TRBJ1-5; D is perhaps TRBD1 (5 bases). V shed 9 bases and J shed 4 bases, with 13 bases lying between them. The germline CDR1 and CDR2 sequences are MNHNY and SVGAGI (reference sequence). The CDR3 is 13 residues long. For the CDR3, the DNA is TGTGCCAGTGGCAGGGTCCCTAATCAGCCCCAGCATTTT. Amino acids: CASGRVPNQPQHF.

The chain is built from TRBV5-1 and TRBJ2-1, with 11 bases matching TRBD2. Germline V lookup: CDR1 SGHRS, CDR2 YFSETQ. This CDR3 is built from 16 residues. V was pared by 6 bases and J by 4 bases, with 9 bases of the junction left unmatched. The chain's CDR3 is CASTSSSGGPYNEQFF. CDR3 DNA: TGCGCCAGCACCTCCTCTAGCGGGGGGCCGTACAATGAGCAGTTCTTC.

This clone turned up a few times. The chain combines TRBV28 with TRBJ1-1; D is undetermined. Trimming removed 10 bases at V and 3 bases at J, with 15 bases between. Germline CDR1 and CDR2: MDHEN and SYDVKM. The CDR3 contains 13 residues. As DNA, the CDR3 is TGTGCCACCACCCTGCACCCAGACACTGAAGCTTTCTTT. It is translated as CATTLHPDTEAFF.

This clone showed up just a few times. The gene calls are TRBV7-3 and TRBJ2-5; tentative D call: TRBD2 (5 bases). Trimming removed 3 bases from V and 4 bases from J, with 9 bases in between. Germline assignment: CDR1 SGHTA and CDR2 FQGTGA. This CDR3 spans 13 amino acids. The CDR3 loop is CASSFRGAETQYF. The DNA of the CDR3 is TGTGCCAGCAGCTTCCGGGGAGCAGAGACCCAGTACTTC.

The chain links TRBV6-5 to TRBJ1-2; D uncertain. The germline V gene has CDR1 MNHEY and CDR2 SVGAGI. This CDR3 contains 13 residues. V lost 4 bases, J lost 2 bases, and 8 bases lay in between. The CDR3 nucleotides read TGTGCCAGCAGTTTTCAACTCAACTATGGCTACACCTTC. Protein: CASSFQLNYGYTF.

CDR3 amino acids: CASSEAGGRAEAFF. CDR3 DNA sequence: TGTGCCAGCAGTGAAGCGGGCGGCAGGGCTGAAGCTTTCTTT. This chain connects TRBV6-1 to TRBJ1-1, with a tentative D call TRBD1 (5 bases). CDR1 MNHNS and CDR2 SASEGT come from the germline V gene. V lost 0 bases to trimming and J lost 6 bases, with 11 bases between them. This CDR3 contains 14 residues.

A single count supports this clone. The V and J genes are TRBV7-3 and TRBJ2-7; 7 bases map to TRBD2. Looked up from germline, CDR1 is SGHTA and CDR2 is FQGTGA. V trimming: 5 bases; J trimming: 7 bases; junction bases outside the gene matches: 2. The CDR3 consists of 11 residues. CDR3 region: CASSAGEEQYF. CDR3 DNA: TGTGCCAGCAGCGCGGGAGAAGAGCAGTACTTC.

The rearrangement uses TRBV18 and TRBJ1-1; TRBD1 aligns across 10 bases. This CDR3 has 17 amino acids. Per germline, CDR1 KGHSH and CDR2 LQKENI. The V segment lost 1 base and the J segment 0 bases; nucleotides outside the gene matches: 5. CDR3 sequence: CASSPLGTGALNTEAFF. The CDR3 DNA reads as TGTGCCAGCTCACCACTGGGGACAGGGGCCCTGAACACTGAAGCTTTCTTT.

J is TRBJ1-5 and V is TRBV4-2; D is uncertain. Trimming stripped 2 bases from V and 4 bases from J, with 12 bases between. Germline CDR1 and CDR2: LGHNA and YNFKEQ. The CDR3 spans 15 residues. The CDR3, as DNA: TGTGCCAGCAGCCAAACCCCCGGGAAGAATCAGCCCCAGCATTTT. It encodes CASSQTPGKNQPQHF.

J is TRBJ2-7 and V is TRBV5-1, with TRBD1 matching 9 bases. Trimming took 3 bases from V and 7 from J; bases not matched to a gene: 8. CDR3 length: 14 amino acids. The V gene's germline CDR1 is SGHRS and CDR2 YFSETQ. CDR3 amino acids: CASSSGTGFEEQYF. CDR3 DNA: TGCGCCAGCAGCTCCGGGACAGGGTTTGAGGAGCAGTACTTC.